This T cell receptor (beta chain) was captured by sequencing in a study of lymphopenia after photon versus proton radiotherapy. In regard to this clone: The target antigen is unknown.

Trimming took off 3 bases at V and 2 bases at J, with 10 bases between the two ends. Germline CDR1 is ENHRY and CDR2 is SYGVKD. The CDR3 is 14 residues long. General study results and limits: Under photons, naive T cells and diversity fell while effector/memory populations rose. Oligoclonal CD8+ Temra expansion after nadir drove photon patients' diversity drop. Authors raise, but do not show, better survival with proton therapy.

The method was immunoSEQ multiplex PCR; TCRdb's version includes in-frame clones alone and lacks a portion of them. The data hold tens of thousands of clones, with approximately 91% observed a single time. The sequenced sample was peripheral blood, obtained from a patient treated with photon-based radiotherapy. This receptor was taken from a woman in her sixties or seventies with pancreatic cancer. The rearrangement uses TRBV10-3 and TRBJ1-1, with a weak D call TRBD1 (6 bases). The CDR3 loop reads CAISDRGANTEAFF. The CDR3 DNA follows: TGTGCCATCAGTGATAGGGGGGCTAACACTGAAGCTTTCTTT.